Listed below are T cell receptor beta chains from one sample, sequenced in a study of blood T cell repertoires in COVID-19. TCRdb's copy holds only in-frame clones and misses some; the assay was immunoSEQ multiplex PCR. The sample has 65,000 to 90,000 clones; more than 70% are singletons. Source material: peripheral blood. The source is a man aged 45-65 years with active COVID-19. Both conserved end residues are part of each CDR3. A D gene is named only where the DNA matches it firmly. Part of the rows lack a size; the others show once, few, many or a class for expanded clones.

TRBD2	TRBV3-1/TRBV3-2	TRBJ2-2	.	TGTGCCAGCAGCCAAGATAGGGAGACTAGCGGGTACACCGGGGAGCTGTTTTTT	CASSQDRETSGYTGELFF
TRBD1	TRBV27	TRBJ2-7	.	TGTGCCAGCAGTTTAGGACAGGTCGGCGAGCAGTACTTC	CASSLGQVGEQYF
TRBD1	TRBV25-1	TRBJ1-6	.	TGTGCCAGCAGTGAACAACGACAGGGCGCCGCTTCACCCCTCCACTTT	CASSEQRQGAASPLHF
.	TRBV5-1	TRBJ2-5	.	TGCGCCAGCAGCACCCATAGGGGTAAAGAGACCCAGTACTTC	CASSTHRGKETQYF
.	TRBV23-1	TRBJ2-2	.	TGCGCCAGCAGTCAATCGAAATCTCAACCAGGGTGCACCGGGGAGCTGTTTTTT	CASSQSKSQPGCTGELFF
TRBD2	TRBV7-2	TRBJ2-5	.	TGTGCCAGCCGGCGCGGGAGCGGGAGTCAAGAGACCCAGTACTTC	CASRRGSGSQETQYF
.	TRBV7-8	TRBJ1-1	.	TGTGCCAGCAGCCCCTTGACGGGAACCACTGAAGCTTTCTTT	CASSPLTGTTEAFF
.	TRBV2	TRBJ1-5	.	TGTGCCAGCAGTGAGTCCGGGGGGAATCAGCCCCAGCATTTT	CASSESGGNQPQHF
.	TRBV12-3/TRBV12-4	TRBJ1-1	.	TGTGCCAGCAGTTTGGCCGTCACTGAAGCTTTCTTT	CASSLAVTEAFF
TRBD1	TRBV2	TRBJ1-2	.	TGTGCCAGCAGGGGACAGCTCACGGGGGGCTACACCTTC	CASRGQLTGGYTF
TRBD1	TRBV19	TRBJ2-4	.	TGTGCCAGTAGCCAAGGGACAGGGGGGAAAAACATTCAGTACTTC	CASSQGTGGKNIQYF
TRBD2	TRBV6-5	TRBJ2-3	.	TGTGCCAGCAGGCGACTAGCGGGCACAGATACGCAGTATTTT	CASRRLAGTDTQYF
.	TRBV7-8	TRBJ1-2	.	TGTGCCAGCAGCTTAGGCAGGGAAAGTCACTATGGCTACACCTTC	CASSLGRESHYGYTF
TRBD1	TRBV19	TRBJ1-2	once	TGTGCCAGTAGTATCACACAGGGGCCAAATGGCTACACCTTC	CASSITQGPNGYTF
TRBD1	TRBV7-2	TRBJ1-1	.	TGTGCCAGCAGCCGGGACAGGACCAACACTGAAGCTTTCTTT	CASSRDRTNTEAFF
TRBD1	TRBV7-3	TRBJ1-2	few	TGTGCCAGCAGCCCGAGGGGACAGGGTAATGGCTACACCTTC	CASSPRGQGNGYTF
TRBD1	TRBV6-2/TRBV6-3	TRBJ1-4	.	TGTGCCAGCAGTTCTCCTACAGGGGGAAGGAGGGAAAAACTGTTTTTT	CASSSPTGGRREKLFF
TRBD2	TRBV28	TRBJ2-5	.	TGTGCCAGCACAAACGGAAGCGGGAGGGCCCGAGAGACCCAGTACTTC	CASTNGSGRARETQYF
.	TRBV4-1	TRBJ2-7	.	TGCGCCAGCAGCCAAGCGACAGGAAACTACGAGCAGTACTTC	CASSQATGNYEQYF
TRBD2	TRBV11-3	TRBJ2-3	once	TGTGCCAGCAGCCCGACTAGCGGGACAACAAGGGGAGATACGCAGTATTTT	CASSPTSGTTRGDTQYF
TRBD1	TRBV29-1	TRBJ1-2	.	TGCAGCGTTGAAGCGACAGGGGGCGGCTACACCTTC	CSVEATGGGYTF
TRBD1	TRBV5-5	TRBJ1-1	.	TGTGCCAGCAGCTTCAGGGGGAAAGAGAACACTGAAGCTTTCTTT	CASSFRGKENTEAFF
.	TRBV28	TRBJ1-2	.	TGTGCCAGCAGTTTCCACCCACGGGGGAACTATGGCTACACCTTC	CASSFHPRGNYGYTF
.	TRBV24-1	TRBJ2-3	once	TGTGCCACCAGTGAACCCTCGGGAGACGTGTATGATACGCAGTATTTT	CATSEPSGDVYDTQYF
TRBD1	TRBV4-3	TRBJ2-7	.	TGCGCCAGCAGCCAAGCTAGGACAGGGGTCTCCTCCTACGAGCAGTACTTC	CASSQARTGVSSYEQYF
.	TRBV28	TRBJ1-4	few	TGTGCCAGCAACGGCGGGTTTAATGAAAAACTGTTTTTT	CASNGGFNEKLFF
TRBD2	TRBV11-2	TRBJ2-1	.	TGTGCCACCCGACGGGGGGGGTCCAATGAGCAGTTCTTC	CATRRGGSNEQFF
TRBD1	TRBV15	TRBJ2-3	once	TGTGCCACCAGCAGAGATCGACAGGGGGCAGATACGCAGTATTTT	CATSRDRQGADTQYF
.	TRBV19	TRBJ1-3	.	TGTGCCAGTAGTCCCCGGGGGACGTATGCGGGAAACACCATATATTTT	CASSPRGTYAGNTIYF
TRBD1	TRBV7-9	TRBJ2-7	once	TGTGCCAGCAGCTTGGGACAGATATACGAGCAGTACTTC	CASSLGQIYEQYF
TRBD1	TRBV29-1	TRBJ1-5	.	TGCAGCGCCAGGACAGGGAACAATCAGCCCCAGCATTTT	CSARTGNNQPQHF
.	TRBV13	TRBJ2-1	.	TGTGCCAGCAGCTCCTGGGACAAGAACAATGAGCAGTTCTTC	CASSSWDKNNEQFF
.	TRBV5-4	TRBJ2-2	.	TGTGCCAGCAGCCCAGGGGTTGGTGGGGCTAACACCGGGGAGCTGTTTTTT	CASSPGVGGANTGELFF
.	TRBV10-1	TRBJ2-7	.	TGCGCCAGCAGTACCCCCCGCGACCAGGGATCCTACGAGCAGTACTTC	CASSTPRDQGSYEQYF
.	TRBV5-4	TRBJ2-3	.	TGTGCCAGCAGCTTTTTCGGGACTCATACGCAGTATTTT	CASSFFGTHTQYF
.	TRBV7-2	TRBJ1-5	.	TGTGCCAGCAGCGTGCAGGGGAATCAGCCCCAGCATTTT	CASSVQGNQPQHF
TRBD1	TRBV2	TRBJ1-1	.	TGTGCCAGCAGTGAATTGGAGGGGGCGCAAACTGAAGCTTTCTTT	CASSELEGAQTEAFF
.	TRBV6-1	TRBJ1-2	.	TGTGCCAGCAGTGAAATCGGGGGAAGGAGCTATGGCTACACCTTC	CASSEIGGRSYGYTF
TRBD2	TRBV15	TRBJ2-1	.	TGTGCCACCAGCAGCCTCACTAGCGGGAGGTCGCTAGAGCAGTTCTTC	CATSSLTSGRSLEQFF
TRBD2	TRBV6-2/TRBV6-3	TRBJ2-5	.	TGTGCCAGCAGTTACGCGGCGGGGGGTTTGGAGACCCAGTACTTC	CASSYAAGGLETQYF
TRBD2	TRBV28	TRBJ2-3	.	TGTGCCAGCAGTCCTAGCGGGAGGGCAGATACGCAGTATTTT	CASSPSGRADTQYF
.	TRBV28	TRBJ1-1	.	TGTGCCAGCAGCCAACTGGGCCTTGAAGCTTTCTTT	CASSQLGLEAFF
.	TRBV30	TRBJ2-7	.	TGTGCCTGGAGTATCCCAGGAATCTCCTACGAGCAGTACTTC	CAWSIPGISYEQYF
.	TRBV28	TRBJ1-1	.	TGTGCCAGCAGTTTAACGCAGGGCTACATGAACACTGAAGCTTTCTTT	CASSLTQGYMNTEAFF
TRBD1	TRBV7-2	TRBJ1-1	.	TGTGCCAGCAGCCGGGACAGGAGGTTGAACACTGAAGCTTTCTTT	CASSRDRRLNTEAFF
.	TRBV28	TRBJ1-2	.	TGTGCCAGCACCCCGGGGACTACTTATGGCTACACCTTC	CASTPGTTYGYTF
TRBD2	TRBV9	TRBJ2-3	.	TGTGCCAGCAGCGTAGGACTAGCGGGTGTAGGGGATACGCAGTATTTT	CASSVGLAGVGDTQYF
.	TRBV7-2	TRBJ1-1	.	TGTGCCAGCAGCTTAGTCCAGATCCTTAACACTGAAGCTTTCTTT	CASSLVQILNTEAFF
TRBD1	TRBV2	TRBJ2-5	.	TGTGCCAGCAGTCAGGACAGGGCTTCGCCCCAGTACTTC	CASSQDRASPQYF
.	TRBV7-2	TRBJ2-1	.	TGTGCCAGCAGCTTAGTCTCGCTTGTCGGGCGGGGGCACAAATCTGAGCAGTTCTTC	CASSLVSLVGRGHKSEQFF
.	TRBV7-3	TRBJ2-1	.	TGTGCCAGCAGCTTAGCGGCCAGACCGGGGTTTGAGGGATACAATGAGCAGTTCTTC	CASSLAARPGFEGYNEQFF
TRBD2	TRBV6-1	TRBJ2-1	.	TGTGCCAGCAGTGAAGAAGGGAAAGGGGCGGCGGGGGGCAGGTACAATGAGCAGTTCTTC	CASSEEGKGAAGGRYNEQFF
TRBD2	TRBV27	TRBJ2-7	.	TGTGCCAGCAGCCAACCACCGGGACTAGCGGGAGGCTCCTACGAGCAGTACTTC	CASSQPPGLAGGSYEQYF